One T cell receptor beta chain is described in this entry. Its antigen is unknown. Reverse transcription of extracted RNA yielded cDNA, which provided the sequencing template. Generated by immunoSEQ multiplex PCR, the TCRdb table keeps only in-frame clones and is missing some. This table holds roughly 280,000 clones, 60% found once. Treatment described: oral pan-JAK inhibitor, 5-10 mg twice daily. The data were obtained in a study of CD8+ T cells in alopecia areata. General observations from the study: A large proportion of expanded lesional clones were detected persisting in scalp and blood during tofacitinib.

J lost 5 bases, V lost 4 bases, and 6 bases had no gene match. Germline V gives CDR1 SGHDT, CDR2 YYEEEE. CDR3 length equals 14 residues. The chain has TRBV5-6 and TRBJ2-5; the match to TRBD2 covers 9 bases. The sequence was obtained from a human donor with alopecia areata. Sequencing used CD4+ T cells sorted from blood, obtained around week 54, from a patient treated with tofacitinib. DNA for the CDR3: TGTGCCAGCAGCCCCATGACTAGCGGCGAGACCCAGTACTTC. This translates into CASSPMTSGETQYF.